This T cell receptor (beta chain) was found in a study of blood T cell repertoires in COVID-19. Looking at the study overall: Samples of COVID-19 (acute and convalescent) were obtained from the United States, Italy and Spain.

Only in-frame clones appear in the TCRdb table, and some are missing; sequencing was by immunoSEQ multiplex PCR. The table includes 250,000 to 300,000 clones, around nine tenths detected once. The CDR3 length is 14 residues. J gave up 4 bases and V 4 bases, and 0 bases lay outside the gene matches. Per germline, CDR1 MGHRA and CDR2 YSYEKL. The receptor comes from a woman aged 55-75 years who had recovered from COVID-19. The sample consisted of PBMCs or T cells enriched from blood (not recorded which). The rearrangement uses TRBV4-1 and TRBJ2-1; 11 nucleotides match TRBD2. CDR3 in DNA: TGCGCCAGCAGCCCTAGCGGGAGGTACAATGAGCAGTTCTTC. The encoded protein is CASSPSGRYNEQFF.